The entry that follows covers one T cell receptor beta chain sequence. Its antigen is undetermined. Other DNA sequences within the sample encode an identical CDR3. V shed 0 bases and J shed 2 bases, with 13 bases lying between them. Germline V gene sequence: CDR1 LNHNV, CDR2 YYDKDF (reference sequence). This CDR3 is built from 17 residues. Produced via immunoSEQ multiplex PCR; TCRdb's table is partial and in-frame only. The table lists about 110,000 clones, 85% to 95% of them singletons, with approximately 1% in the top ten. The sample comes from a study of graft-versus-host responses after intestinal transplantation. Regarding the study as a whole: GvH clones appeared in recipient marrow, some first in ileum or blood. The study found high graft-versus-host to host-versus-graft clonal ratios in allografts of patients with graft-donor T cell macrochimerism.

The chain recombines TRBV15 with TRBJ2-2; D uncertain. The clonotype was recovered from a human donor who was the organ donor for an intestinal transplant. The specimen was unstimulated CD8+ T cells sorted from spleen or lymph node cells, collected before transplant. The CDR3 reads CATSRDYGPENTGELFF. In DNA form, the CDR3 reads TGTGCCACCAGCAGAGATTACGGTCCGGAAAACACCGGGGAGCTGTTTTTT.